Listed below are T cell receptor beta chains from one sample, sequenced in a study of blood T cell repertoires in COVID-19. Generated by immunoSEQ multiplex PCR, the TCRdb table keeps only in-frame clones and is missing some. The table includes about 110,000 clones, more than 80% detected once. The sample was peripheral blood. Receptors originate from a woman aged 55 to 70 with COVID-19, enrolled during active disease. The CDR3 runs from the conserved cysteine through the conserved F or W. The D gene is left open where the match is weak. The size field is filled for only some rows; it gives once, few, many or a size class.

CDR3 DNA,CDR3 protein,clone size,V gene,J gene,D gene
TGTGCCAGTAGTATTGACTCCACAGGGCGCTCTGGAAACACCATATATTTT,CASSIDSTGRSGNTIYF,few,TRBV19,TRBJ1-3,.
TGTGCCAGCAGCACCTGCGCCGCAGATACGCAGTATTTT,CASSTCAADTQYF,.,TRBV21-1,TRBJ2-3,.
TGTGCCAGCAGTGACGACAGAGGCTACACCTTC,CASSDDRGYTF,.,TRBV6-2/TRBV6-3,TRBJ1-2,.
TGTGCCAGCAGCCAGACTAGCGGGGGTGAGACCCAGTACTTC,CASSQTSGGETQYF,few,TRBV7-9,TRBJ2-5,TRBD2
TGTGCCAGCAGTTACTCAGCGGGGGCGCTTGATGGCTACACCTTC,CASSYSAGALDGYTF,few,TRBV6-6,TRBJ1-2,.
TGTGCCAGCAGCGCGTGGGGACAGGGATACTACGAGCAGTACTTC,CASSAWGQGYYEQYF,.,TRBV5-6,TRBJ2-7,TRBD1
TGTGCCACCAGCATGACTAGCGGGGGACAAGAGACCCAGTACTTC,CATSMTSGGQETQYF,.,TRBV15,TRBJ2-5,TRBD2
TGTGCCAGCAGAGAGGACAGGTTAGGAGAGACCCAGTACTTC,CASREDRLGETQYF,.,TRBV6-5,TRBJ2-5,TRBD1
TGTGCCAGCAGTTACGGTACACAGGGGATTCAGCCCCAGCATTTT,CASSYGTQGIQPQHF,.,TRBV6-5,TRBJ1-5,TRBD1
TGCGCCAGCAGCCAAGATCCCGGAGTGACAGGGGGCGGGGGCTACACCTTC,CASSQDPGVTGGGGYTF,.,TRBV4-1,TRBJ1-2,TRBD1
TGTGCCAGCAGCCTACGCAGGGGGCGCGGTTTTTCACCCCTCCACTTT,CASSLRRGRGFSPLHF,few,TRBV7-2,TRBJ1-6,TRBD1
TGTGCCAGCAGCGTAGGGGCGAGCGGGGGCGACTACGAGCAGTACTTC,CASSVGASGGDYEQYF,.,TRBV9,TRBJ2-7,TRBD2
TGTGCCAGCAGCCAAGGCGGGGGCGCGATGCTCTATGGCTACACCTTC,CASSQGGGAMLYGYTF,few,TRBV3-1/TRBV3-2,TRBJ1-2,.
TGCGCCAGCAGCTCCGGGACAGGGAGCCTCACCTACGAGCAGTACTTC,CASSSGTGSLTYEQYF,.,TRBV5-1,TRBJ2-7,TRBD1
TGTGCCAGTATCCTGGGGGGGGGCACTGAAGCTTTCTTT,CASILGGGTEAFF,.,TRBV19,TRBJ1-1,.
TGTGCCAGCAGTGGGCAGGAAAACACTGAAGCTTTCTTT,CASSGQENTEAFF,.,TRBV12-3/TRBV12-4,TRBJ1-1,.
TGTGCCAGCACCCCCGACAGGGGGAATCTCTATGGCTACACCTTC,CASTPDRGNLYGYTF,.,TRBV28,TRBJ1-2,TRBD1
TGTGCCAGCAGCCAAGATCCTGGGTGGGCTAGCGGGGGTTACGAGCAGTACTTC,CASSQDPGWASGGYEQYF,.,TRBV3-1/TRBV3-2,TRBJ2-7,TRBD2
TGTGCCAGCAGTCTCCGGGACAGGGGACACACCGGGGAGCTGTTTTTT,CASSLRDRGHTGELFF,once,TRBV6-6,TRBJ2-2,TRBD1
TGTGCCAGTAGCAGGGTTGTAGGGGCTGAAGCTTTCTTT,CASSRVVGAEAFF,.,TRBV19,TRBJ1-1,.
TGTGCCAGTATGGTCACAGGGTCCGGCTCACCCCTCCACTTT,CASMVTGSGSPLHF,.,TRBV19,TRBJ1-6,.
TGTGCCAGCAGAACGGGACAGGGAGACACTGAAGCTTTCTTT,CASRTGQGDTEAFF,.,TRBV6-5,TRBJ1-1,TRBD1
TGTGCCAGCAGTTCCCGTTTAAATCAGCCCCAGCATTTT,CASSSRLNQPQHF,.,TRBV6-5,TRBJ1-5,.
TGCGCCAGCAGCCCCAGCGACCGGAGCTCTGGAAACACCATATATTTT,CASSPSDRSSGNTIYF,.,TRBV4-3,TRBJ1-3,.
TGTGCCAGCAGTCCCTACCCCGTGGGCGGGGGGGCGCACGAGCAGTACTTC,CASSPYPVGGGAHEQYF,once,TRBV6-4,TRBJ2-7,TRBD2
TGCGCCAGCAGCCAAGATGGGGGAATTACAGGGGATTATGGCTACACCTTC,CASSQDGGITGDYGYTF,once,TRBV4-1,TRBJ1-2,TRBD1
TGTGCCAGCAGTTTATCCAGGGGGACGTATGGCTACACCTTC,CASSLSRGTYGYTF,.,TRBV27,TRBJ1-2,TRBD1
TGTGCCAGCAGACCTCCCTCGAGTGCCGGCGGGGAGCTGTTTTTT,CASRPPSSAGGELFF,.,TRBV4-2,TRBJ2-2,.
TGTGCCAGCAGTGAACTGTTAGCGGGGGTTCAAGAGACCCAGTACTTC,CASSELLAGVQETQYF,once,TRBV6-1,TRBJ2-5,TRBD2
TGTGCCAGCAGCTTAGTGGGGTCGGGGACTGAAGCTTTCTTT,CASSLVGSGTEAFF,.,TRBV7-2,TRBJ1-1,.
TGTGCCAGCAGCTTCCCCGGGACAGGGTATGGCTACACCTTC,CASSFPGTGYGYTF,.,TRBV7-9,TRBJ1-2,TRBD1
TGTGCCAGCAGTGGCCAGGGGGAACCCACAGATACGCAGTATTTT,CASSGQGEPTDTQYF,.,TRBV25-1,TRBJ2-3,TRBD1
TGTGCCAGTAGTATAGACCCAGGGTCTTTAGGTGGGACAGATACGCAGTATTTT,CASSIDPGSLGGTDTQYF,.,TRBV19,TRBJ2-3,.
TGTGCCAGCTCACCGTCGGGCACCGGGGAGCTGTTTTTT,CASSPSGTGELFF,.,TRBV18,TRBJ2-2,.
TGTGCCAGCAGCCCCTACAGGGATACTGAAGCTTTCTTT,CASSPYRDTEAFF,.,TRBV9,TRBJ1-1,.
TGTGCCAGCAGTTACCAACAGGGTCGGGGCTACACCTTC,CASSYQQGRGYTF,.,TRBV6-2/TRBV6-3,TRBJ1-2,.
TGTGCCAGCTCGACAGGGGTCTCACGTGGCTACACCTTC,CASSTGVSRGYTF,.,TRBV12-3/TRBV12-4,TRBJ1-2,TRBD1
TGTGCCAGCAGTTGGGACAGCCTCTCCTACGAGCAGTACTTC,CASSWDSLSYEQYF,.,TRBV6-2/TRBV6-3,TRBJ2-7,TRBD1
TGCGCCAGCAGCCCCCGGGACAGGGGGGCGTCAATCTATGGCTACACCTTC,CASSPRDRGASIYGYTF,few,TRBV5-1,TRBJ1-2,TRBD1
TGTGCCAGCAGTGCATGGACATTTGTTCTAGCCAAAAACATTCAGTACTTC,CASSAWTFVLAKNIQYF,.,TRBV21-1,TRBJ2-4,.
TGTGCCAGCAGTTCCGGGACAGGTGGAAATTCACCCCTCCACTTT,CASSSGTGGNSPLHF,.,TRBV7-9,TRBJ1-6,TRBD1
TGTGCCAGCAGTGAAACGATCCGGGACAGAGAGTATGGCTACACCTTC,CASSETIRDREYGYTF,.,TRBV2,TRBJ1-2,TRBD1
TGTGCCAGCAGCCTGACAGGGGCCAGCCCCTACGAGCAGTACTTC,CASSLTGASPYEQYF,.,TRBV7-9,TRBJ2-7,TRBD1
TGTGCCAGCAGCCTCAGAAGAATGAACACTGAAGCTTTCTTT,CASSLRRMNTEAFF,.,TRBV11-2,TRBJ1-1,.
TGTGCCAGCTCACGGAGGGGACAGATCTCTGGAAACACCATATATTTT,CASSRRGQISGNTIYF,.,TRBV18,TRBJ1-3,TRBD1
TGCAGCGGGACAGGGCGCCAGCCCCAGCATTTT,CSGTGRQPQHF,.,TRBV29-1,TRBJ1-5,TRBD1
TGTGCCAGCAGGACGACAGAATCGAGCTCCTACGAGCAGTACTTC,CASRTTESSSYEQYF,once,TRBV28,TRBJ2-7,.